This passage covers 6 T cell receptor beta chains from one sample sequenced in a study of cytomegalovirus exposure and HLA in healthy donors. Sequenced by immunoSEQ multiplex PCR; TCRdb stores in-frame clones only, minus some. The profile shows around 350,000 clones, roughly 85% of them singletons. Specimen: PBMCs. The receptors originated from a woman in her late teens or twenties in good health and CMV-seronegative.

The rearrangement uses TRBV18 and TRBJ2-1; D unresolved. The ends were cut back, 3 bases at V and 5 bases at J, with 8 bases in the middle. Germline loops: CDR1 KGHSH, CDR2 LQKENI. CDR3 size: 13 residues. CDR3 nucleotides: TGTGCCAGCTCACCCCAAAATGACAATGAGCAGTTCTTC. It codes for CASSPQNDNEQFF. Full variable domain (rest looked up from reference TRBV18 and TRBJ2-1): NAGVMQNPRHLVRRRGQEARLRCSPMKGHSHVYWYRQLPEEGLKFMVYLQKENIIDESGMPKERFSAEFPKEGPSILRIQQVVRGDSAAYFCASSPQNDNEQFFGPGTRLTVL.

The chain joins TRBV28 to TRBJ1-1; a weak D match, TRBD1 (5 bases). CDR1 is MDHEN, CDR2 SYDVKM, per germline. CDR3 size: 14 residues. V shed 10 bases and J shed 10 bases, with 25 bases lying between them. In DNA form, the CDR3 reads TGTGCCACCCACCCCCCTGGGGGGAGATATGTAGCTTTCTTT. It codes for CATHPPGGRYVAFF.

The chain carries TRBV9 and TRBJ2-3, with D possibly TRBD1 on 5 matching bases. Germline V gene lookup returns CDR1 SGDLS and CDR2 YYNGEE. This CDR3 is built from 16 residues. The V and J ends lost 2 bases and 0 bases respectively, with 13 bases between them. CDR3 region: CASSVPQGPSTDTQYF. CDR3 in DNA: TGTGCCAGCAGCGTCCCCCAGGGCCCTAGCACAGATACGCAGTATTTT. Looking up the rest from reference TRBV9 and TRBJ2-3 gives the full variable domain: DSGVTQTPKHLITATGQRVTLRCSPRSGDLSVYWYQQSLDQGLQFLIQYYNGEERAKGNILERFSAQQFPDLHSELNLSSLELGDSALYFCASSVPQGPSTDTQYFGPGTRLTVL.

The rearrangement uses TRBV19 and TRBJ1-3, with D perhaps TRBD1 (5 bases). Germline loops: CDR1 LNHDA, CDR2 SQIVND (reference sequence). Trimming cost V 3 bases and J 0 bases, with 9 bases left between them. The CDR3 has 15 residues. CDR3 nucleotides: TGTGCCAGTAGTATTAGACAGTCCTCTGGAAACACCATATATTTT. It is translated as CASSIRQSSGNTIYF.

J is TRBJ2-7 and V is TRBV10-3; D is uncertain. CDR3 length: 14 residues. From germline, CDR1 is ENHRY and CDR2 SYGVKD. V was pared by 6 bases and J by 3 bases, with 15 bases between. The chain's CDR3 is CAISNRTADYEQYF. The CDR3 nucleotides are TGTGCCATCAGCAACAGAACGGCAGACTACGAGCAGTACTTC.

The V and J genes are TRBV4-1 and TRBJ2-2; 10 nucleotides align to TRBD2. The germline gives CDR1 MGHRA, CDR2 YSYEKL. The CDR3 contains 16 residues. V lost 0 bases, J lost 6 bases, and 4 bases stayed unmatched. The CDR3 is CASSQDGTSVPGELFF. For the CDR3, the DNA is TGCGCCAGCAGCCAAGATGGGACTAGCGTCCCCGGGGAGCTGTTTTTT.